The 4 T cell receptor beta chains below were found in one sample sequenced in a study of T cells in narcolepsy. Some clones are missing from TCRdb's copy, which holds only in-frame ones; the method was immunoSEQ multiplex PCR. Found here are about 33,000 clones, 85% to 90% of them singletons; the top ten hold around 1.2%. The specimen was CD45RA- memory CD4+ T cells from PBMCs. The receptor source for this set is a human donor with narcolepsy.

CDR3 in DNA: TGTGCCAGCAGCGTGGGACAGGCCACAGATACGCAGTATTTT. It is translated as CASSVGQATDTQYF. This chain links TRBV9 with TRBJ2-3; 8 nucleotides agree with TRBD1. V shed 2 bases and J 2 bases; nucleotides not matched to a gene: 1. CDR3 length: 14 amino acids. Germline loops: CDR1 SGDLS, CDR2 YYNGEE.

The gene calls are TRBV18 and TRBJ1-4; possibly TRBD1 for D (6 bases). The CDR3 spans 16 residues. CDR1 and CDR2 (germline): KGHSH, LQKENI. V was clipped by 4 bases and J by 0 bases, with 12 bases between them. The CDR3 DNA reads as TGTGCCAGCTCACGATCAGGGGTTGCAACTAATGAAAAACTGTTTTTT. Its protein is CASSRSGVATNEKLFF.

The chain links TRBV28 to TRBJ2-7, with D perhaps matching TRBD1 (5 bases). V lost 6 bases to trimming and J lost 6 bases, with 18 bases between them. Germline CDR1 reads MDHEN; CDR2 reads SYDVKM. This CDR3 comprises 14 residues. The CDR3 nucleotides read TGTGCCAGCAGCATCTCAGGGTTCCTTGGCGAGCAGTACTTC. Encoded protein: CASSISGFLGEQYF.

The DNA of the CDR3 is TGCGCCAGCAGATTTCCTTCTCGACAAGACAGAACGGCCTACGAGCAGTACTTC. It is translated as CASRFPSRQDRTAYEQYF. The chain joins TRBV10-1 to TRBJ2-7; the D gene is possibly TRBD1 (5 bases). Germline V CDR1 and CDR2: WNHNN, SYGVQD (reference sequence). The V gene lost 6 bases and the J gene lost 2 bases, with 26 bases spanning the gap. The length of the CDR3 is 18 residues.